This T cell receptor beta chain appears in the sequencing data of a study of blood T cell repertoires in COVID-19. Across the study: All recovered Cohort 3 donors got two negative PCRs, got clearance, or saw symptom resolution. Sites across the United States, Italy and Spain contributed samples from acute and convalescent COVID-19. Nucleic acid was either cDNA or gDNA, and it came from T cells, B-cell-depleted T cells, or PBMCs.

The repertoire was sequenced with immunoSEQ multiplex PCR; TCRdb's copy has only in-frame clones and lacks some. The data contain 210,000 or so clones, roughly nine tenths of them singletons. Germline V CDR1 and CDR2: LGHNA, YSLEER. The CDR3 loop spans 14 amino acids. V was clipped by 6 bases and J by 1 base, with 9 bases between them. Across over 20 US areas, participants ranged in age from about 18 to 90 years. The TCR comes from a woman aged 45-59 years in a cohort exposed to, infected with or recovered from COVID-19 (not recorded which). The chain is built from TRBV4-3 and TRBJ2-2; D remains ambiguous. Specimen: PBMCs or T cells enriched from blood (not recorded which). The CDR3 nucleotides read TGCGCCAGCAGAAAACTTAAGAACACCGGGGAGCTGTTTTTT. Amino acid sequence: CASRKLKNTGELFF.